This T cell receptor (beta chain) was sequenced during a study of HIV-infected children after antiretroviral therapy interruption. Unique molecular identifiers were included in an RNA-based 3' RACE TCR library. TCRdb processed the 3' RACE reads anew with MiXCR; each CDR3 protein has one entry. The profile shows 90,000 or so distinct CDR3 sequences, about 6.9% of them singletons. Treatment given: PENTA 11 planned treatment interruption arm or continuous ART arm. CDR1 is LGHDT, CDR2 YNNKEL, per germline (reference sequence). The CDR3 covers 16 residues. V shed 1 base and J shed 0 bases, with 9 bases lying between them.

The V call is TRBV3-1, the J call TRBJ2-2; unclear D gene. The material sequenced was CD45RA+ CD4+ T cells from PBMCs, pooled from several time points, taken from a donor given antiretroviral therapy, either interrupted or continuous. The subset: naive CD4+ CD45RA+ CD45RO- T cells. The clonotype comes from a pool of human donors with HIV. In DNA form, the CDR3 reads TGTGCCAGCAGCCAAGTACCACAGACGAACACCGGGGAGCTGTTTTTT. The encoded protein is CASSQVPQTNTGELFF.